The next 27 T cell receptor beta chains were all read from a single sample in a study of shared T cell receptors in the human thymus. TCRdb's copy holds only in-frame clones and misses some; the assay was immunoSEQ multiplex PCR. The sample lists fewer than 700,000 clones, roughly 90% occurring once. These same records also appear under a second study, on human thymus T cells.

Specimen: thymocytes. The receptor set was obtained from a boy younger than two with a congenital heart defect.

The rearrangement joins TRBV2 to TRBJ2-7; D is possibly TRBD2 (5 bases). V lost 3 bases, J lost 7 bases, and 19 bases lay in between. Looked up from germline, CDR1 is SNHLY and CDR2 is FYNNEI. The CDR3 has 15 amino acids. CDR3 nucleotide sequence: TGTGCCAGCAGTGAGGTGACACTCCCTCCGGGGGAGCAGTACTTC. Its translation: CASSEVTLPPGEQYF. Full variable domain (rest looked up from reference TRBV2 and TRBJ2-7): EPEVTQTPSHQVTQMGQEVILRCVPISNHLYFYWYRQILGQKVEFLVSFYNNEISEKSEIFDDQFSVERPDGSNFTLKIRSTKLEDSAMYFCASSEVTLPPGEQYFGPGTRLTVT.

V gene TRBV4-3 combines with J gene TRBJ1-1, with D possibly TRBD1 on 5 matching bases. The CDR3 runs to 17 residues. Germline CDR1 and CDR2: LGHNA and YSLEER. V shed 0 bases and J shed 5 bases, with 19 bases lying between them. CDR3 loop: CASSQDSGKTVETEAFF. The CDR3 bases are TGCGCCAGCAGCCAAGATTCAGGGAAGACGGTCGAGACTGAAGCTTTCTTT.

This chain joins TRBV6-5 and TRBJ1-1, with D unclear. CDR3 length: 11 amino acids. CDR1 is MNHEY and CDR2 is SVGAGI in the germline V gene. Between the trimmed V and J ends, which lost 9 bases and 2 bases, there was a span of 7 bases. CDR3 in DNA: TGTGCCAGTTCAGGAAACACTGAAGCTTTCTTT. Encoded protein: CASSGNTEAFF.

V is TRBV10-3 and J is TRBJ1-1; perhaps TRBD1 as D (6 bases). V lost 3 bases and J lost 7, with 12 bases in between. CDR1 is ENHRY, CDR2 SYGVKD, per germline. The CDR3 covers 13 residues. The CDR3 bases are TGTGCCATCAGTGACAACGGACAGAATGAAGCTTTCTTT. Amino acids: CAISDNGQNEAFF.

The rearrangement joins TRBV19 to TRBJ1-1; D uncertain. Germline V gives CDR1 LNHDA, CDR2 SQIVND (reference sequence). The CDR3 totals 11 residues. V lost 8 bases and J 2 bases, leaving 6 bases between the germline ends. The CDR3 reads CASHRNTEAFF. Here the CDR3 DNA reads TGTGCCAGTCACAGAAACACTGAAGCTTTCTTT.

The chain has TRBV7-2 and TRBJ1-3; no clear D gene. CDR1 and CDR2 (germline): SGHTA, FQGNSA. The V end was cut by 1 base, the J end by 0 bases, with 4 bases between. The CDR3 is 14 residues long. The CDR3 reads CASSLEASGNTIYF. The DNA for the CDR3 is TGTGCCAGCAGCTTAGAAGCCTCTGGAAACACCATATATTTT.

V gene TRBV12-5 combines with J gene TRBJ2-7; possible D gene TRBD2, 5 bases. The CDR3 is made up of 17 amino acids. Trimming stripped 0 bases from V and 0 bases from J, with 15 bases between. Germline-derived CDR1 and CDR2 are LGHNT and FRNRAP. CDR3 in DNA: TGTGCTAGTGGTTTGGTAGTTGAGACGGGAAACTCCTACGAGCAGTACTTC. Encoded protein: CASGLVVETGNSYEQYF.

This chain connects TRBV7-6 to TRBJ2-1; 12 bases align to TRBD2. Germline V gene lookup returns CDR1 SGHVS and CDR2 FNYEAQ. The CDR3 extends over 16 amino acids. V was clipped by 5 bases and J by 7 bases; unmatched bases: 9. The CDR3 reads CASSPHRTSGNNEQFF. The CDR3 DNA reads TGTGCCAGCAGCCCACACCGGACTAGCGGGAATAATGAGCAGTTCTTC.

This rearrangement joins TRBV9 to TRBJ1-1; TRBD1 is a possible D gene (5 bases). This CDR3 is built from 15 residues. Germline V gives CDR1 SGDLS, CDR2 YYNGEE. V was cut by 4 bases and J by 6 bases, with 19 bases left in between. The CDR3 loop is CASSPPSQGRAEAFF. The CDR3 DNA follows: TGTGCCAGCAGCCCGCCCAGTCAGGGTAGAGCTGAAGCTTTCTTT.

The chain is built from TRBV29-1 and TRBJ1-4, with D tentatively TRBD1 (5 bases). Germline V lookup: CDR1 SQVTM, CDR2 ANQGSEA. Trimming shortened V by 4 bases and J by 7 bases, and 10 bases separated the two germline ends. The CDR3 is 12 amino acids. DNA for the CDR3: TGCAGCGTTGGGCAGGGAGGTGAAAAACTGTTTTTT. Its translation: CSVGQGGEKLFF.

CDR3 residues: CASSDWRQDGPNTGELFF. CDR3 sequence (DNA): TGTGCCAGCAGCGACTGGAGGCAGGACGGCCCGAACACCGGGGAGCTGTTTTTT. The gene calls are TRBV2 and TRBJ2-2; TRBD2 might be the D (5 bases). The ends were cut back, 6 bases at V and 0 bases at J, with 20 bases in the middle. Per germline, CDR1 SNHLY and CDR2 FYNNEI. This CDR3 spans 18 amino acids.

The CDR3 is CATSRDWGTSGHEQYF. CDR3 in DNA: TGTGCCACCAGCAGAGATTGGGGGACTAGCGGCCACGAGCAGTACTTC. This chain uses TRBV15 with TRBJ2-7; 11 bases fit TRBD2. The germline V gene has CDR1 LNHNV and CDR2 YYDKDF (reference sequence). There are 16 residues in the CDR3. V was pared by 0 bases and J by 5 bases, with 6 bases of the junction left unmatched. Combining the CDR3 with reference TRBV15 and TRBJ2-7 gives the whole variable domain DAMVIQNPRYQVTQFGKPVTLSCSQTLNHNVMYWYQQKSSQAPKLLFHYYDKDFNNEADTPDNFQSRRPNTSFCFLDIRSPGLGDTAMYLCATSRDWGTSGHEQYFGPGTRLTVT.

V is TRBV11-2 and J is TRBJ2-7, with D possibly matching TRBD2 (5 bases). Per the germline V gene, CDR1 is SGHAT and CDR2 is FQNNGV. V gave up 3 bases and J gave up 3 bases, with 18 bases separating them. The CDR3 consists of 16 residues. CDR3 region: CASSFPRERPCYEQYF. The CDR3 DNA follows: TGTGCCAGCAGCTTCCCGCGCGAGCGGCCTTGCTACGAGCAGTACTTC.

The chain is built from TRBV10-1 and TRBJ2-3; D uncertain. V gave up 0 bases and J gave up 2 bases, with 6 bases separating them. CDR1 is WNHNN, CDR2 SYGVQD, per germline (reference sequence). This CDR3 has 14 residues. CDR3 nucleotide sequence: TGCGCCAGCAGTGAGTCGGAGTTCACAGATACGCAGTATTTT. This gives the protein CASSESEFTDTQYF.

The chain uses TRBV7-9 and TRBJ2-3; 8 bases are a match to TRBD2. The CDR3 extends over 16 amino acids. Germline CDR1 is SEHNR and CDR2 is FQNEAQ (reference sequence). V lost 3 bases and J lost 0; bases outside the gene matches: 5. CDR3 in DNA: TGTGCCAGCAGCTTGGAAGCGGGGGACAGCACAGATACGCAGTATTTT. Residues: CASSLEAGDSTDTQYF.

The V gene is TRBV11-3, the J gene TRBJ2-7, with TRBD2 matching 8 bases. Trimming cost V 0 bases and J 5 bases; bases outside gene matches: 9. Germline-derived CDR1 and CDR2 are SGHNT and YENEEA. The CDR3 has 16 amino acids. The CDR3 sequence is CASSLDIGRAGNEQYF. The CDR3 coding sequence is TGTGCCAGCAGCTTAGATATCGGGAGGGCAGGAAACGAGCAGTACTTC.

The V and J genes are TRBV28 and TRBJ2-5; D not certain. Germline CDR1 MDHEN, CDR2 SYDVKM. Deletions cut 5 bases from V and 5 bases from J, with 9 bases between. The CDR3 is 12 residues long. The CDR3 sequence is CASSPNSETQYF. Here the CDR3 DNA reads TGTGCCAGCAGTCCGAATAGCGAGACCCAGTACTTC.

Details on this clone: The sample has other DNA sequences that encode this CDR3 too. This chain links TRBV27 with TRBJ2-7; 9 nucleotides agree with TRBD1. This CDR3 spans 14 amino acids. Germline CDR1 is MNHEY and CDR2 is SMNVEV (reference sequence). Trimming removed 4 bases from V and 6 bases from J; junction bases left unmatched: 7. For the CDR3, the DNA is TGTGCCAGCAGTTCCCGGGACAGGGTATTCGAGCAGTACTTC. Its protein product is CASSSRDRVFEQYF.

The chain carries TRBV7-2 and TRBJ2-3, with 7 bases identical to TRBD2. The V gene end was trimmed by 5 bases and the J gene end by 3 bases; junction bases not matched to a gene: 11. In germline, CDR1 is SGHTA, CDR2 FQGNSA. This CDR3 is built from 16 residues. CDR3 sequence: CASSLLRAGVTDTQYF. CDR3 DNA sequence: TGTGCCAGCAGCCTACTACGGGCGGGAGTAACAGATACGCAGTATTTT.

The genes are TRBV10-3 and TRBJ1-3; 7 bases line up with TRBD1. The germline gives CDR1 ENHRY, CDR2 SYGVKD. Germline trimming cut 2 bases from V and 0 bases from J; bases unmatched to any gene: 10. The CDR3 spans 18 residues. In DNA form, the CDR3 reads TGTGCCATCAGTGAGATGCGGGGCAGGGACAGCTCTGGAAACACCATATATTTT. This translates into CAISEMRGRDSSGNTIYF.

The rearrangement links TRBV19 to TRBJ2-7; possibly TRBD1 for D (6 bases). CDR1 is LNHDA, CDR2 SQIVND, per germline (reference sequence). Trimming removed 6 bases from V and 1 base from J, with 19 bases in between. CDR3 length equals 16 residues. DNA for the CDR3: TGTGCCAGTAGCTCGGAGGACAGCCGAACGTCCTACGAGCAGTACTTC. Translated: CASSSEDSRTSYEQYF.

The V and J genes are TRBV7-2 and TRBJ2-7, with 8 nucleotides matching TRBD2. The V gene end was trimmed by 1 base and the J gene end by 2 bases; junction bases not matched to a gene: 4. Germline CDR1 and CDR2: SGHTA and FQGNSA. The CDR3 has 15 residues. The CDR3 reads CASSLGLGRAYEQYF. Written as DNA, the CDR3 is TGTGCCAGCAGCTTAGGTCTCGGGAGGGCCTACGAGCAGTACTTC. The complete variable domain, with remaining parts taken from reference TRBV7-2 and TRBJ2-7, reads GAGVSQSPSNKVTEKGKDVELRCDPISGHTALYWYRQSLGQGLEFLIYFQGNSAPDKSGLPSDRFSAERTGGSVSTLTIQRTQQEDSAVYLCASSLGLGRAYEQYFGPGTRLTVT.

The V call is TRBV28, the J call TRBJ2-5; tentatively, D is TRBD1 (5 bases). V gave up 3 bases and J gave up 0 bases, with 14 bases separating them. Germline values: CDR1 MDHEN, CDR2 SYDVKM. This CDR3 region has 16 residues. The CDR3 protein is CASSFTRGKDQETQYF. Here the CDR3 DNA reads TGTGCCAGCAGTTTTACAAGGGGTAAAGACCAAGAGACCCAGTACTTC. The variable domain in full, with the rest retrieved from reference TRBV28 and TRBJ2-5, is DVKVTQSSRYLVKRTGEKVFLECVQDMDHENMFWYRQDPGLGLRLIYFSYDVKMKEKGDIPEGYSVSREKKERFSLILESASTNQTSMYLCASSFTRGKDQETQYFGPGTRLLVL.

The CDR3 reads CASSLDPYRGGSENEQYF. The CDR3 bases are TGTGCCAGCAGCTTAGATCCCTACAGGGGTGGTAGTGAGAACGAGCAGTACTTC. The chain joins TRBV11-2 to TRBJ2-7; TRBD1 matches 7 bases. Trimming took 0 bases from V and 5 from J; bases not matched to a gene: 16. The CDR3 contains 18 residues. Germline lookup yields CDR1 SGHAT and CDR2 FQNNGV.

A single count supports this clone. The chain recombines TRBV10-3 with TRBJ2-7; TRBD2 matches 12 bases. After removal of 6 bases from V and 7 bases from J, the junction contained 7 bases not matched to a gene. The germline CDR1 and CDR2 sequences are ENHRY and SYGVKD. CDR3 length: 14 amino acids. CDR3 sequence: CAISKTSGSDEQYF. The CDR3 nucleotides read TGTGCCATCAGCAAGACTAGCGGGAGCGATGAGCAGTACTTC.

The chain combines TRBV11-2 with TRBJ2-7; 11 bases match TRBD2. The CDR3 totals 19 residues. The germline gives CDR1 SGHAT, CDR2 FQNNGV. V shed 5 bases, J shed 3 bases, and the junction held 18 bases outside the gene matches. CDR3 loop: CASSKRTSGPLFAYYEQYF. In DNA form, the CDR3 reads TGTGCCAGCAGCAAGCGGACTAGCGGGCCTCTTTTTGCTTACTACGAGCAGTACTTC.

This chain connects TRBV27 to TRBJ2-7; the D gene is possibly TRBD2 (5 bases). The CDR3 sequence is 11 residues long. V was pared by 7 bases and J by 5 bases, with 9 bases between. The germline gives CDR1 MNHEY, CDR2 SMNVEV (reference sequence). The chain's CDR3 is CASIFGNEQYF. In DNA, the CDR3 is TGTGCCAGCATCTTCGGGAACGAGCAGTACTTC.